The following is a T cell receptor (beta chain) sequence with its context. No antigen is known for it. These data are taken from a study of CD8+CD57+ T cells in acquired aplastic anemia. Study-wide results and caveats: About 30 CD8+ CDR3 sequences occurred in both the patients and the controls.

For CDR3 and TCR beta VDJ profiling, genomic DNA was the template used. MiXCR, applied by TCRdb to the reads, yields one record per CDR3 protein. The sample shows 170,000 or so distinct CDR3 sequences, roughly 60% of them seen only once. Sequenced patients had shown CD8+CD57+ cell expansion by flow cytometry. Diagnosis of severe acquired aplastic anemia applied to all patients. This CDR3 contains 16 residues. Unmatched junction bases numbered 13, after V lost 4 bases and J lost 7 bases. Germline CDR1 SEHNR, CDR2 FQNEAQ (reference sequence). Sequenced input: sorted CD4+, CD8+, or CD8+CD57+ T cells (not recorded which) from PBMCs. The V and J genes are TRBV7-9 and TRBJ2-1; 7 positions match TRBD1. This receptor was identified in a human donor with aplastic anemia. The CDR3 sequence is CASSYTGDIMGNEQFF. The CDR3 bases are TGTGCCAGCAGCTATACAGGGGACATTATGGGGAATGAGCAGTTCTTC.